The source of this T cell receptor beta chain is a study of CD8 T cells in ankylosing spondylitis. Whole-study findings and limits: Among TCR beta sequences, a motif of several highly homologous variants appeared characteristic of ankylosing spondylitis blood.

TCRdb fed the 5' RACE reads into MiXCR, producing one record per CDR3 protein. Of some 400,000 distinct CDR3 sequences in the sample, approximately 20% were seen once. There are 13 residues in the CDR3. V dropped 6 bases and J dropped 5; count of bases not matched to a gene: 3. CDR1 and CDR2 from the germline V gene are MGHDK and SYGVNS. In this sample, this clonotype turned up a few times. What it recognizes is unknown. The chain couples TRBV25-1 to TRBJ1-2, with TRBD1 matching over 10 bases. Sequencing was done on a sample of blood, either unsorted or a sorted T cell fraction (not recorded which). This sequence was found in a male donor with ankylosing spondylitis. The CDR3, as DNA: TGTGCCAGCAGGGGGACAGGGGTTTATGGCTACACCTTC. This encodes CASRGTGVYGYTF.